This is a list of T cell receptor beta chains from one sample in a study of Siglec-9 on CD8 T cells in melanoma. Method: immunoSEQ multiplex PCR; TCRdb's copy keeps in-frame clones and lacks some. The sample lists about 36,000 clones, 65% to 85% seen once, with around 1.8% in the top ten. Material for sequencing was Siglec-9- CD8+ T cells sorted from blood. The receptors were gathered from a human donor in good health. Each CDR3 is given with its conserved first and last residue. The D gene is left open where the match is weak. Size values are once, few and many counts, or a class for expanded clones, and some rows have none.

once,TRBD1,TRBV19,TRBJ2-7,TGTGCCAGTAGTATAGATTCTGAGACAGGGTACTACGAGCAGTACTTC,CASSIDSETGYYEQYF
.,TRBD2,TRBV7-9,TRBJ2-1,TGTGCCAGCAGCTGGCAGCGGGAGGGCCCTTTCGATGAGCAGTTCTTC,CASSWQREGPFDEQFF
once,.,TRBV10-3,TRBJ2-3,TGTGCCATCAGTGAAGGGACCAACACAGATACGCAGTATTTT,CAISEGTNTDTQYF
.,.,TRBV6-1,TRBJ1-5,TGTGCCAGCAGGCCAATGGGGGCTGGGTGGCCCCAGCATTTT,CASRPMGAGWPQHF
.,.,TRBV5-1,TRBJ2-1,TGCGCCAGCAGCTCGACTGGCAATGAGCAGTTCTTC,CASSSTGNEQFF
.,.,TRBV5-1,TRBJ1-2,TGCGCCAGCAGCTTGGGGCAGGACTATGGCTACACCTTC,CASSLGQDYGYTF
.,TRBD2,TRBV7-8,TRBJ2-1,TGTGCCAGCAGCTCCGGACTAGCGAGGAATGAGCAGTTCTTC,CASSSGLARNEQFF
.,.,TRBV2,TRBJ1-1,TGTGCCAGCAGATTCGGGGCTTATGAAGCTTTCTTT,CASRFGAYEAFF
.,.,TRBV5-4,TRBJ2-7,TGTGCCAGCAGCTTCATCTCAGAGGGGACCTACGAGCAGTACTTC,CASSFISEGTYEQYF
.,TRBD1,TRBV28,TRBJ1-5,TGTGCCACCGGGACAGGGTTGGACAATCAGCCCCAGCATTTT,CATGTGLDNQPQHF
.,.,TRBV19,TRBJ1-3,TGTGCCAGTAGTAAAGCGGGAGCGTTGGGAAACACCATATATTTT,CASSKAGALGNTIYF
.,TRBD1,TRBV23-1,TRBJ1-4,TGCGCCAGCAGTCAATTGGACAGGGGATATGGAAAACTGTTTTTT,CASSQLDRGYGKLFF
.,.,TRBV27,TRBJ1-5,TGTGCCAGCAGTTATTCCGGGGGGCCCCAGCATTTT,CASSYSGGPQHF
.,.,TRBV9,TRBJ2-1,TGTGCCAGCAGCGGACCGATAGGCAATGAGCAGTTCTTC,CASSGPIGNEQFF
.,.,TRBV19,TRBJ1-5,TGTGCCAGTAGGGTAGGGACCATTAGCAATCAGCCCCAGCATTTT,CASRVGTISNQPQHF
.,.,TRBV11-3,TRBJ2-7,TGTGCCAGCAGCTTAGGAAAGGACGGTACCTACGAGCAGTACTTC,CASSLGKDGTYEQYF
.,.,TRBV6-1,TRBJ2-1,TGTGCCAGCAGTGTGGACTTAGCCTCCTACAATGAGCAGTTCTTC,CASSVDLASYNEQFF
.,.,TRBV28,TRBJ1-1,TGTGCCAGCAGTCCTCCAAGAGATATTTTAACAGGGAGAATAAGCACTGAAGCTTTCTTT,CASSPPRDILTGRISTEAFF
once,TRBD2,TRBV4-1,TRBJ2-1,TGCGCCAGCAGCCCCCCTAGCGGAGCGGCACGGGAGCAGTTCTTC,CASSPPSGAAREQFF
once,.,TRBV27,TRBJ2-1,TGTGCCAGCACAGGAGGGGGCGACTACAATGAGCAGTTCTTC,CASTGGGDYNEQFF
few,TRBD1,TRBV18,TRBJ1-2,TGTGCCAGCTCAGAAGGACAGGGGATCTATGGCTACACCTTC,CASSEGQGIYGYTF
.,.,TRBV15,TRBJ2-5,TGTGCCACCAGCAGAGACCCGGATGGACTATTGACTCAGTACTTC,CATSRDPDGLLTQYF
.,.,TRBV7-9,TRBJ1-5,TGTGCCAGCAGCGGAGGAACCAATCAGCCCCAGCATTTT,CASSGGTNQPQHF
.,.,TRBV5-1,TRBJ2-7,TGCGCCAGCATCTCTGTTGGGCCCTACTCCTACGAGCAGTACTTC,CASISVGPYSYEQYF
.,.,TRBV6-1,TRBJ1-4,TGTGCCAGCAGTGAACAACGTCGGACGGATAATGAAAAACTGTTTTTT,CASSEQRRTDNEKLFF
.,.,TRBV6-5,TRBJ2-1,TGTGCCAGCAGTTACGGTGGCCCGACCTATGAGCAGTTCTTC,CASSYGGPTYEQFF
.,.,TRBV7-9,TRBJ1-2,TGTGCCAGCAGCGATCATCAGGGTATTAGCTATGGCTACACCTTC,CASSDHQGISYGYTF
.,.,TRBV4-1,TRBJ2-3,TGCGCCAGCAGCCCTCCGAATTATGGGGAAAGCACAGATATGCAGTATTTT,CASSPPNYGESTDMQYF
.,.,TRBV5-6,TRBJ2-4,TGTGCCAGCAGCTTGGCGGCTAGCGTCCTAGCCAAAAACATTCAGTACTTC,CASSLAASVLAKNIQYF
.,TRBD1,TRBV15,TRBJ1-2,TGTGCCACCAGCGGAGGACAGGGGAACTATGGCTACACCTTC,CATSGGQGNYGYTF
.,TRBD1,TRBV27,TRBJ2-1,TGTGCCAGCAGTTTAACAGGGGCCAATGAGCAGTTCTTC,CASSLTGANEQFF
once,.,TRBV28,TRBJ2-1,TGTGCCAGCTCTCGGGTTGGGGCATACAATGAGCAGTTCTTC,CASSRVGAYNEQFF
.,.,TRBV15,TRBJ2-1,TGTGCCACCAGCAGAGATTTGGGAGGATTCCATGAGCAGTTCTTC,CATSRDLGGFHEQFF
.,.,TRBV6-6,TRBJ1-4,TGTGCCAGCAGGCCAAATGACTGGAACTGGAATGAAAAACTGTTTTTT,CASRPNDWNWNEKLFF
once,.,TRBV29-1,TRBJ1-2,TGCAGCGTTGAATCCGCTAATGAGGGCTACACCTTC,CSVESANEGYTF
.,.,TRBV19,TRBJ1-1,TGTGCCAGCGGGGGGAACAGGAACACTGAAGCTTTCTTT,CASGGNRNTEAFF
.,.,TRBV4-2,TRBJ2-1,TGTGCCAGCAGCCCCGACTTCTACAATGAGCAGTTCTTC,CASSPDFYNEQFF
.,.,TRBV29-1,TRBJ2-1,TGCAGCGGAAATTCCTACAATGAGCAGTTCTTC,CSGNSYNEQFF
.,.,TRBV19,TRBJ2-1,TGTGCCAGTAGTGTTAGTCCCTACAATGAGCAGTTCTTC,CASSVSPYNEQFF
.,.,TRBV12-5,TRBJ2-1,TGTGCTAGTGGCCTCCGGACAGTCTACAATGAGCAGTTCTTC,CASGLRTVYNEQFF
.,TRBD1,TRBV2,TRBJ1-3,TGTGCCAGCAGTGTGACAGGGGAGGGGGAAAACACCATATATTTT,CASSVTGEGENTIYF
.,.,TRBV7-6,TRBJ2-3,TGTGCCAGCAGCTTAAACGTCCCCACAGATACGCAGTATTTT,CASSLNVPTDTQYF
.,.,TRBV5-4,TRBJ2-1,TGTGCCAGCAGCTTACACAGGGATGAGCAGTTCTTC,CASSLHRDEQFF
.,.,TRBV10-1,TRBJ2-3,TGCGCCAGCAGTGAGTCAGTCGGATTCACAGATACGCAGTATTTT,CASSESVGFTDTQYF
.,TRBD1,TRBV9,TRBJ2-3,TGTGCCAGCAGCGCAGGGGGCGTGACAGATACGCAGTATTTT,CASSAGGVTDTQYF
.,TRBD1,TRBV6-1,TRBJ2-7,TGTGCCAGCAGTAACCGGGACAGGGGGTTCCACGAGCAGTACTTC,CASSNRDRGFHEQYF
.,.,TRBV27,TRBJ2-1,TGTGCCAGCAGTTTTGACGTTTTGGGCAATGAGCAGTTCTTC,CASSFDVLGNEQFF
.,.,TRBV7-9,TRBJ1-5,TGTGCCACCGGCTGGGGGGAAACAAGCAATCAGCCCCAGCATTTT,CATGWGETSNQPQHF
.,.,TRBV2,TRBJ1-5,TGTGCCAGCAGTGAAGGGCGGCCGTTCTCTAATCAGCCCCAGCATTTT,CASSEGRPFSNQPQHF
once,.,TRBV7-9,TRBJ2-7,TGTGCCAGCTCAATCCCTAGCTCCTACGAGCAGTACTTC,CASSIPSSYEQYF
once,TRBD1,TRBV29-1,TRBJ1-1,TGCAGCGTACTTCCGGGACAGGGGGGGAACACTGAAGCTTTCTTT,CSVLPGQGGNTEAFF
.,.,TRBV5-1,TRBJ2-7,TGCGCCAGCAGCTTGGTGCGGGGACAGAAATACGAGCAGTACTTC,CASSLVRGQKYEQYF
.,.,TRBV13,TRBJ2-4,TGTGCCAGCAGCGAGGTAGGGATTCAGTACTTC,CASSEVGIQYF
.,TRBD2,TRBV11-2,TRBJ2-1,TGTGCCAGCAGCCCCGACCCGACTAGCGGGAAATACAATGAGCAGTTCTTC,CASSPDPTSGKYNEQFF
.,.,TRBV6-5,TRBJ2-3,TGTGCCAGCAGTTATACAGGACCAGATACGCAGTATTTT,CASSYTGPDTQYF
.,.,TRBV19,TRBJ2-7,TGTGCCAGTAGTATATACGCAGGGGGGTACGAGCAGTACTTC,CASSIYAGGYEQYF
.,TRBD1,TRBV7-9,TRBJ2-7,TGTGCCAGCAGCTTAGTCCTCAGGGGGCTGGGCGAGCAGTACTTC,CASSLVLRGLGEQYF
once,TRBD1,TRBV6-1,TRBJ1-5,TGTGCCAGCAGTGACGGACAGGGGTCCTTTGGCAATCAGCCCCAGCATTTT,CASSDGQGSFGNQPQHF
.,TRBD2,TRBV9,TRBJ2-1,TGTGCCAGCAGCGTTAGCGGGAGAGTCCACAATGAGCAGTTCTTC,CASSVSGRVHNEQFF